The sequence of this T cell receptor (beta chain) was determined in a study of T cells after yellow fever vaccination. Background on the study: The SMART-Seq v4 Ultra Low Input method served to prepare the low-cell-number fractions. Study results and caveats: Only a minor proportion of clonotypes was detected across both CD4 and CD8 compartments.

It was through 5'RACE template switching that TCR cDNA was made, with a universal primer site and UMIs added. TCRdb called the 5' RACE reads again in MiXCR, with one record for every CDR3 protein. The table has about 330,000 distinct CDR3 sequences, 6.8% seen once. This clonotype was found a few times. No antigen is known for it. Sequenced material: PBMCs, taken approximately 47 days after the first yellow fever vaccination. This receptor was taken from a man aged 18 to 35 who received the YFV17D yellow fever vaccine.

DNA of the CDR3: TGTGCCAGTAGTATCGGGGGGCAAACTGAAGCTTTCTTT. This translates into CASSIGGQTEAFF. The chain employs TRBV19 and TRBJ1-1; D is possibly TRBD1 (6 bases). Trimming removed 3 bases from V and 5 bases from J, with 10 bases in between. The CDR3 totals 13 residues. CDR1 LNHDA and CDR2 SQIVND come from the germline V gene (reference sequence).